What follows are 4 T cell receptor beta chains derived from one specimen sequenced in a study of cytomegalovirus exposure and HLA in healthy donors. The PCR ran on 60 Vbeta and 13 Jbeta primers. Sequencing used immunoSEQ multiplex PCR; TCRdb keeps in-frame clones, though not all of them. This table holds some 150,000 clones, 60% to 70% found once. Sequences were obtained from PBMCs. The receptors originated from an older woman in good health and CMV-seropositive.

V is TRBV6-6 and J is TRBJ2-7, with TRBD1 matching over 10 bases. After removal of 7 bases from V and 5 bases from J, the junction contained 5 bases not matched to a gene. Germline-derived CDR1 and CDR2 are MNHNY and SVGAGI (reference sequence). The CDR3 covers 13 residues. CDR3 in DNA: TGTGCCAGCACGGGACAGGGGATCCACGAGCAGTACTTC. Encoded protein: CASTGQGIHEQYF.

This clone was detected only a few times. Other DNA sequences in this sample translate to the same CDR3. The chain joins TRBV9 to TRBJ2-7; no definite D call. Germline V gene lookup returns CDR1 SGDLS and CDR2 YYNGEE. This CDR3 region has 11 residues. Trimming shortened V by 3 bases and J by 6 bases, and 7 bases separated the two germline ends. The CDR3 loop is CASSAGGEQYF. The CDR3 region has the DNA TGTGCCAGCAGCGCCGGTGGCGAGCAGTACTTC.

The rearrangement uses TRBV4-1 and TRBJ2-7; 15 nucleotides align to TRBD2. The CDR3 totals 17 residues. Unmatched junction bases numbered 1, after V lost 1 base and J lost 0 bases. Germline lookup yields CDR1 MGHRA and CDR2 YSYEKL. This CDR3 reads CASSQGGLAGGSYEQYF. The CDR3 DNA reads as TGCGCCAGCAGCCAAGGGGGACTAGCGGGAGGCTCCTACGAGCAGTACTTC.

The table lists this clone with a count of one. The chain employs TRBV4-3 and TRBJ2-3; TRBD2 matches at 8 bases. V lost 2 bases, J lost 1 base, and 2 bases stayed unmatched. Germline V gene data show CDR1 as LGHNA and CDR2 as YSLEER. The CDR3 extends over 15 amino acids. This chain's CDR3 is CASSQTLAGTDTQYF. For the CDR3, the DNA is TGCGCCAGCAGCCAAACACTAGCGGGCACAGATACGCAGTATTTT.